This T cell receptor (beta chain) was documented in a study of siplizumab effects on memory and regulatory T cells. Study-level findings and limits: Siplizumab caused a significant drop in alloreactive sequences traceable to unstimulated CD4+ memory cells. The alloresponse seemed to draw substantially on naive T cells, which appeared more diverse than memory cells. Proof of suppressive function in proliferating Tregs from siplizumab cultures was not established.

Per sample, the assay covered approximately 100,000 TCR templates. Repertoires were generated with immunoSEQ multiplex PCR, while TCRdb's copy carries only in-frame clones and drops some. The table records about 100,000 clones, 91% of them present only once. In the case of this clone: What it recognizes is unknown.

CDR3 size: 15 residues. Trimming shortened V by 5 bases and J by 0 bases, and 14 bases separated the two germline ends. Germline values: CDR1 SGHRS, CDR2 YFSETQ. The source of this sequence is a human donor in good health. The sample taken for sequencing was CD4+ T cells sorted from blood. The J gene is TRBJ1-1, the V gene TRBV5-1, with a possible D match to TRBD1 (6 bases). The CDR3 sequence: CASSTGGQLNTEAFF. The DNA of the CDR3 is TGCGCCAGCAGTACCGGGGGACAACTGAACACTGAAGCTTTCTTT.